The 22 T cell receptor beta chains listed next were all sequenced from one sample in a study of T cells expressing NK-cell markers. TCRdb reprocessed the 5' RACE reads and reports one entry per CDR3 protein, with no DNA. There are about half a million distinct CDR3 sequences in the sample, with 1.4% held by the top ten. Material: blood T cells: a sorted CD56 or NKG2C T cell subset, CD4+ or CD8+ T cells, or bulk PBMC T cells (not recorded which). These receptors were collected from a woman aged 50 to 60 in good health.

This sequence joins TRBV20-1 and TRBJ2-4; absent DNA, TCRdb's TRBD1 call cannot be checked. Germline values: CDR1 DFQATT, CDR2 SNEGSKA (reference sequence). The CDR3 runs to 12 residues. The CDR3 reads CSARDTDRAHYF.

The gene calls are TRBV6-1 and TRBJ1-1; TCRdb returns TRBD1, unconfirmable since there is no DNA. The germline V gene has CDR1 MNHNS and CDR2 SASEGT. CDR3 length equals 13 residues. The CDR3 here is CASRGDRLTEAFF.

V is TRBV3-1 and J is TRBJ2-7; TCRdb gives TRBD1 as the D gene, but with no DNA this cannot be confirmed. The V gene's germline CDR1 is LGHDT and CDR2 YNNKEL (reference sequence). CDR3 length equals 13 residues. The CDR3 loop reads CASSQEIVGGKYF.

The gene calls are TRBV5-1 and TRBJ2-1; as DNA is missing, the TRBD2 call by TCRdb cannot be tested. Germline lookup yields CDR1 SGHRS and CDR2 YFSETQ. The CDR3 runs to 16 residues. The chain's CDR3 is CASSLGLAGPLGEQFF.

The rearrangement links TRBV29-1 to TRBJ2-7; TCRdb selects TRBD2, and the lack of DNA leaves this call unchecked. The CDR3 length is 11 residues. Per germline, CDR1 SQVTM and CDR2 ANQGSEA. The CDR3 region is CSVASIDEQYF.

The chain recombines TRBV7-2 with TRBJ2-1; the D gene TCRdb calls, TRBD2, cannot be checked with no DNA. Germline V gene lookup returns CDR1 SGHTA and CDR2 FQGNSA. The CDR3 extends over 16 amino acids. This CDR3 reads CASSLPALAGGDEQFF.

The chain recombines TRBV12-3 or TRBV12-4 with TRBJ1-2; TCRdb returns TRBD1, unconfirmable since there is no DNA. CDR3 length: 15 amino acids. CDR3 sequence reads: CASRASGTERAGYTF.

V and J are TRBV20-1 and TRBJ1-2; there is no DNA to check the TCRdb D call of TRBD1. The germline V gene encodes CDR1 DFQATT and CDR2 SNEGSKA (reference sequence). This CDR3 region has 13 residues. CDR3 loop: CSARSDRGFSYTF.

The chain joins TRBV5-1 to TRBJ1-5; TCRdb indicates TRBD1, and absent DNA this call remains unverified. Germline assignment: CDR1 SGHRS and CDR2 YFSETQ. The CDR3 consists of 15 residues. CDR3 amino acids: CASSLVAGGDQPQHF.

The V call is TRBV28, the J call TRBJ1-2. CDR3 length: 14 amino acids. CDR1 MDHEN and CDR2 SYDVKM come from the germline V gene. CDR3 sequence: CASSFVASNYGYTF.

The rearrangement uses TRBV2 and TRBJ2-7; TCRdb calls TRBD2, which cannot be checked without DNA. This CDR3 spans 15 amino acids. The germline gives CDR1 SNHLY, CDR2 FYNNEI. CDR3 loop: CASSEVLVGHYEQYF.

The chain recombines TRBV4-1 with TRBJ2-1. Germline CDR1 and CDR2: MGHRA and YSYEKL. CDR3 length: 13 amino acids. Here the CDR3 reads CASRPSSYNEQFF.

V usage is TRBV7-8 and J usage is TRBJ2-2. CDR1 and CDR2 from the germline V gene are SGHVS and FQNEAQ. The CDR3 loop spans 12 amino acids. The CDR3 here is CASSLPLRELFF.

V is TRBV4-2 and J is TRBJ2-3; the D call from TCRdb, TRBD1, cannot be confirmed without DNA. Germline CDR1 reads LGHNA; CDR2 reads YNFKEQ. The CDR3 extends over 18 amino acids. CDR3 sequence reads: CASSQEYPGISSTDTQYF.

V is TRBV27 and J is TRBJ2-5; without DNA, the TCRdb call of TRBD2 cannot be checked. The CDR3 totals 18 residues. CDR1 is MNHEY, CDR2 SMNVEV, per germline (reference sequence). CDR3 protein: CASSPRAPADYPVETQYF.

The V gene is TRBV10-3, the J gene TRBJ1-1; TCRdb designates TRBD1, a call that cannot be tested without DNA. The CDR3 consists of 14 residues. Germline CDR1 and CDR2: ENHRY and SYGVKD. Here the CDR3 reads CAISERGRATEAFF.

The chain is built from TRBV29-1 and TRBJ2-1; TCRdb outputs TRBD1, but without DNA this stays unchecked. Germline V lookup: CDR1 SQVTM, CDR2 ANQGSEA. This CDR3 has 14 amino acids. CDR3 in amino acids: CSVVLIPGTGEQFF.

The chain has TRBV29-1 and TRBJ1-1. The CDR3 has 13 residues. The germline V gene encodes CDR1 SQVTM and CDR2 ANQGSEA. CDR3: CSGRRDANTEAFF.

The chain combines TRBV29-1 with TRBJ2-2; the TRBD1 assignment by TCRdb is unverifiable without DNA. The CDR3 contains 13 residues. Per germline, CDR1 SQVTM and CDR2 ANQGSEA. This chain's CDR3 is CSAQLTVSGELFF.

The chain employs TRBV5-1 and TRBJ2-1. This CDR3 region has 17 residues. Germline values: CDR1 SGHRS, CDR2 YFSETQ. CDR3 sequence: CASSTARRVTSYNEQFF.

This chain uses TRBV4-2 with TRBJ2-2; TCRdb returns TRBD1, unconfirmable since there is no DNA. The length of the CDR3 is 15 residues. Germline V CDR1 and CDR2: LGHNA, YNFKEQ. This CDR3 reads CASSPADRTGGELFF.

This sequence joins TRBV4-1 and TRBJ2-3; TCRdb returns TRBD1, unconfirmable since there is no DNA. The germline CDR1 and CDR2 sequences are MGHRA and YSYEKL. The CDR3 extends over 16 amino acids. CDR3 amino acids: CASSRRGGTGEDTQYF.